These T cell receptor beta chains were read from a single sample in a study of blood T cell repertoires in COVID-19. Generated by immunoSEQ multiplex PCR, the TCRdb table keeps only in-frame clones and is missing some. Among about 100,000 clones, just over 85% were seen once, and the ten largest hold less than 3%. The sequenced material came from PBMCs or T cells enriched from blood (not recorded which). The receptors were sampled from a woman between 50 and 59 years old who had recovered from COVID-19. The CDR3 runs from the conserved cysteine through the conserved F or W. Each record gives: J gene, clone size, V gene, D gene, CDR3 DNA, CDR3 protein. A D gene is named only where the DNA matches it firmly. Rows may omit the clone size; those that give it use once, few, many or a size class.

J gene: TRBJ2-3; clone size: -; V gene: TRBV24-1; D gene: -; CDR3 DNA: TGTGCCACCAGTGATTTCTCGGGGGGCAGGGATACGCAGTATTTT; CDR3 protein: CATSDFSGGRDTQYF
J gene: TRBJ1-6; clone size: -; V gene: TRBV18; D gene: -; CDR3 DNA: TGTGCCAGCTCACCACGGAGGGAAGGTTCACCCCTCCACTTT; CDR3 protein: CASSPRREGSPLHF
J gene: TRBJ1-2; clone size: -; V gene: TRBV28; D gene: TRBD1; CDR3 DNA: TGTGCCAGCACCCGACAGGGGCGGTATGGCTACACCTTC; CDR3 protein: CASTRQGRYGYTF
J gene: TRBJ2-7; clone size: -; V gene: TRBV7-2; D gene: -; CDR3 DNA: TGTGCCAGCACACGGGGCGGGGCGGCGTACGAGCAGTACTTC; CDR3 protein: CASTRGGAAYEQYF
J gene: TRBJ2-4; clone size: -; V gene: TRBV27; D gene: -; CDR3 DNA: TGTGCCAGCAGTTGGGGCGACAAAAACATTCAGTACTTC; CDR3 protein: CASSWGDKNIQYF
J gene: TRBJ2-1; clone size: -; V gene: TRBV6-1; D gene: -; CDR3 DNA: TGTGCCAGCAGTGAACTAGCGGAGCAGTTCTTC; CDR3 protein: CASSELAEQFF
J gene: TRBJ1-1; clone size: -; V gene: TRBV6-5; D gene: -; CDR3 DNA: TGTGCCAGCACTAAGGAGATGAACACTGAAGCTTTCTTT; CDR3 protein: CASTKEMNTEAFF
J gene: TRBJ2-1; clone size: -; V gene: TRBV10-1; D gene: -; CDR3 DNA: TGCGCCAGCAGTGACCGGAGGGGACGAGGGAATGAGCAGTTCTTC; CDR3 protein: CASSDRRGRGNEQFF
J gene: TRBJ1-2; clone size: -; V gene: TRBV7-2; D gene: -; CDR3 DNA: TGTGCCAGCAGCTTAGCAGCACCTCTTAGCTATGGCTACACCTTC; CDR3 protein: CASSLAAPLSYGYTF
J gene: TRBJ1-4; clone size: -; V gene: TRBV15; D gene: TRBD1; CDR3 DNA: TGTGCCACCAGCAGAGATGGCCCCTCCCGGACAGGGAAGAATGAAAAACTGTTTTTT; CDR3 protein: CATSRDGPSRTGKNEKLFF
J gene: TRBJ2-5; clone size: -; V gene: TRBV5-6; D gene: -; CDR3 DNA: TGTGCCAGCAGCTTCGGACAGAGGGAGACCCAGTACTTC; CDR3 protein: CASSFGQRETQYF
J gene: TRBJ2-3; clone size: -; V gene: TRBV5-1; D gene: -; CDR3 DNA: TGCGCCAGTAACCCCGGACGCGGGCCAAGCACAGATACGCAGTATTTT; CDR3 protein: CASNPGRGPSTDTQYF
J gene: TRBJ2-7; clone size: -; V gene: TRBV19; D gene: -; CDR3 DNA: TGTGCCAGTAGTATACGGATGTGGGCTTACTACGAGCAGTACTTC; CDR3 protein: CASSIRMWAYYEQYF
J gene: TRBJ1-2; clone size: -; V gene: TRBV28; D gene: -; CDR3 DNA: TGTGCCAGCAGAGCTCAGGACGCCCCAGGGTTCACGGGTGGCTACACCTTC; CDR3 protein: CASRAQDAPGFTGGYTF
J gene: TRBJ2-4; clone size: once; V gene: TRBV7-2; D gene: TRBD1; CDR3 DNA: TGTGCCAGCAGCTTAGCAGCGACAGGGGTGGACATTCAGTACTTC; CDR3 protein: CASSLAATGVDIQYF